This TCR beta chain was identified during a study of T cell responses to AZD1222 COVID-19 vaccine. The table came from immunoSEQ multiplex PCR; TCRdb's copy has only in-frame clones and leaves some out. Seen here are 70,000 to 90,000 clones, 70% to 85% observed once, and the top ten hold around 20%. CDR3 length: 14 amino acids. Germline V gene lookup returns CDR1 SGHRS and CDR2 YFSETQ. Losses at the gene ends were 6 bases for V and 2 bases for J; bases not matched to a gene: 7. This clonotype originated in an adult in good health. The genes are TRBV5-1 and TRBJ2-5; 7 nucleotides line up with TRBD2. Sequences were derived from peripheral blood, sampled on day 0 of AZD1222 vaccination. CDR3 DNA: TGCGCCAGCAAGGAGACGGGGGGACAAGAGACCCAGTACTTC. Its translation: CASKETGGQETQYF.